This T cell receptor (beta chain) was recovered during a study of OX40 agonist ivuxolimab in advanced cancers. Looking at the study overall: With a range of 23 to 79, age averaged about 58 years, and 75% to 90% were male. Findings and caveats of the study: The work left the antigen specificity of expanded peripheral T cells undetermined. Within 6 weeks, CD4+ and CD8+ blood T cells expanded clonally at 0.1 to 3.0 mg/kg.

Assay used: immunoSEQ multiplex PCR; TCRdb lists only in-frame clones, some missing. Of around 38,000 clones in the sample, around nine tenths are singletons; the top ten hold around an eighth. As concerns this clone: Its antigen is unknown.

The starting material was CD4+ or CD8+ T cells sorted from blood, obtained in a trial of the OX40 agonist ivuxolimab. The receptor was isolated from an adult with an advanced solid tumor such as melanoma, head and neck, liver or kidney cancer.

CDR3 sequence (DNA): TGTGCCAGCAGCCCGGACAGGGAAGTCGTTGACGGCTACACCTTC. Translated: CASSPDREVVDGYTF. The V and J genes are TRBV5-6 and TRBJ1-2; 8 nucleotides line up with TRBD1. Losses at the gene ends were 4 bases for V and 8 bases for J; bases not matched to a gene: 13. Germline values: CDR1 SGHDT, CDR2 YYEEEE. The length of the CDR3 is 15 residues.